The rows below give T cell receptor beta chains drawn from one sample of a study of cytomegalovirus exposure and HLA in healthy donors. Method: immunoSEQ multiplex PCR; TCRdb's copy keeps in-frame clones and lacks some. The table has more than 95,000 clones, around 10% seen once. The sequencing input was PBMCs. These receptors were taken from a man in his forties in good health and CMV-seropositive. Each CDR3 is given with its conserved first and last residue. The order of the fields is V gene, D gene, clone size, J gene, CDR3 DNA, CDR3 protein. The D gene is left open where the match is weak. Rows give clone size only sometimes, using once, few, many, or a class for an expanded clone.

v_call: TRBV7-2
d_call: TRBD2
clone_size: -
j_call: TRBJ2-1
cdr3_nt: TGTGCCAGCAGCAGCTCCGGGACTAGCCTTGAGCAGTTCTTC
cdr3_aa: CASSSSGTSLEQFF

v_call: TRBV5-4
d_call: TRBD1
clone_size: -
j_call: TRBJ2-7
cdr3_nt: TGTGCCAGCAGCTCGGACAGGATCTTGTGGTACTTC
cdr3_aa: CASSSDRILWYF

v_call: TRBV6-5
d_call: -
clone_size: -
j_call: TRBJ2-7
cdr3_nt: TGTGCCAGCAGTTCACAGAAGGGATTTGACTACGCGCAGTACTTC
cdr3_aa: CASSSQKGFDYAQYF

v_call: TRBV13
d_call: -
clone_size: few
j_call: TRBJ1-1
cdr3_nt: TGTGCCAGCAGGGTCGGGGGGAGTACTGAAGCTTTCTTT
cdr3_aa: CASRVGGSTEAFF

v_call: TRBV6-5
d_call: TRBD1
clone_size: few
j_call: TRBJ1-1
cdr3_nt: TGTGCCAGCAGTACCGACAGGGTTGAAGCTTTCTTT
cdr3_aa: CASSTDRVEAFF

v_call: TRBV6-5
d_call: -
clone_size: -
j_call: TRBJ2-1
cdr3_nt: TGTGCCAGCAGTTACTCGGCGGGTTCATACAATGAGCAGTTCTTC
cdr3_aa: CASSYSAGSYNEQFF

v_call: TRBV6-1
d_call: -
clone_size: few
j_call: TRBJ1-5
cdr3_nt: TGTGCCAGCAGTGGACAGGTCCAGCCCCAGCATTTT
cdr3_aa: CASSGQVQPQHF

v_call: TRBV5-8
d_call: TRBD1
clone_size: many
j_call: TRBJ2-7
cdr3_nt: TGTGCCAGCAGCCGGACAGGGGTATACGAGCAGTACTTC
cdr3_aa: CASSRTGVYEQYF

v_call: TRBV5-8
d_call: -
clone_size: -
j_call: TRBJ1-5
cdr3_nt: TGTGCCAGCAGCTTGCCGGGCAGGGTCAATCAGCCCCAGCATTTT
cdr3_aa: CASSLPGRVNQPQHF

v_call: TRBV28
d_call: -
clone_size: -
j_call: TRBJ2-7
cdr3_nt: TGTGCCAGCAGCTCTAGTAGAGGGATGAGCTACGAGCAGTACTTC
cdr3_aa: CASSSSRGMSYEQYF

v_call: TRBV5-6
d_call: -
clone_size: few
j_call: TRBJ1-2
cdr3_nt: TGTGCCAGCAGCTTGGCGGGCTATGGCTACACCTTC
cdr3_aa: CASSLAGYGYTF

v_call: TRBV6-4
d_call: TRBD1
clone_size: -
j_call: TRBJ1-2
cdr3_nt: TGTGCCAGCAGCCCTCGGACAGGGGTTAAAGATGGCTACACCTTC
cdr3_aa: CASSPRTGVKDGYTF

v_call: TRBV2
d_call: -
clone_size: few
j_call: TRBJ2-5
cdr3_nt: TGTGCCAGCTCTGAAGAGACCCAGTACTTC
cdr3_aa: CASSEETQYF

v_call: TRBV7-9
d_call: -
clone_size: -
j_call: TRBJ2-3
cdr3_nt: TGTGCCAGCAGTCCTACCAGTGTCGGGATAGATACGCAGTATTTT
cdr3_aa: CASSPTSVGIDTQYF

v_call: TRBV13
d_call: -
clone_size: -
j_call: TRBJ2-7
cdr3_nt: TGTGCCAGCAGCTTAAGTACAGTAGAGCAGTACTTC
cdr3_aa: CASSLSTVEQYF

v_call: TRBV5-5
d_call: TRBD1
clone_size: -
j_call: TRBJ2-2
cdr3_nt: TGTGCCAGCAGCGAGGACAGGAGACTTAACACCGGGGAGCTGTTTTTT
cdr3_aa: CASSEDRRLNTGELFF

v_call: TRBV5-1
d_call: TRBD1
clone_size: few
j_call: TRBJ1-1
cdr3_nt: TGCGCCAGCAGACGGGCAGGGGGAGGAAACACTGAAGCTTTCTTT
cdr3_aa: CASRRAGGGNTEAFF

v_call: TRBV5-1
d_call: -
clone_size: -
j_call: TRBJ1-1
cdr3_nt: TGCGCCAGCAGCTCGGCAGGGGACGGAGCTTTCTTT
cdr3_aa: CASSSAGDGAFF

v_call: TRBV5-1
d_call: TRBD2
clone_size: few
j_call: TRBJ2-1
cdr3_nt: TGCGCCAGCACCTCCGGGACTAGTGCTATTGAGCAGTTCTTC
cdr3_aa: CASTSGTSAIEQFF

v_call: TRBV6-5
d_call: -
clone_size: -
j_call: TRBJ1-2
cdr3_nt: TGTGCCAGCAGTTACTATTTAGGGGACTATGGCTACACCTTC
cdr3_aa: CASSYYLGDYGYTF